Below, 6 T cell receptor beta chains from the same sample are listed, as sequenced in a study of cytomegalovirus exposure and HLA in healthy donors. The PCR had 60 Vbeta and 13 Jbeta primers. TCRdb's table, derived via immunoSEQ multiplex PCR, lists solely in-frame clones and lacks some. The top ten clones hold 2.5% to 3.5% of a sample with about 200,000 clones, about 77% of them seen once. Material: PBMCs. The receptors derive from a woman aged 25 to 45 in good health and CMV-seronegative.

The chain combines TRBV2 with TRBJ1-2; no firm D call. The germline gives CDR1 SNHLY, CDR2 FYNNEI. Trimming pared 3 bases from V and 4 bases from J, leaving 9 bases between. There are 13 residues in the CDR3. CDR3 in DNA: TGTGCCAGCAGTGAGCACATCCTCTATGGCTACACCTTC. Translating it yields CASSEHILYGYTF.

The sample holds one count of this clone. The chain is built from TRBV7-9 and TRBJ1-2; D gene uncertain. The CDR3 loop spans 12 amino acids. Per germline, CDR1 SEHNR and CDR2 FQNEAQ (reference sequence). Deletions cut 5 bases from V and 3 bases from J, with 7 bases between. CDR3 amino acids: CASSRDHYGYTF. CDR3 nucleotides: TGTGCCAGCAGCCGGGATCACTATGGCTACACCTTC.

The V and J genes are TRBV6-5 and TRBJ1-2; 8 positions match TRBD1. Losses at the gene ends were 8 bases for V and 4 bases for J; bases not matched to a gene: 6. CDR1 and CDR2 (germline): MNHEY, SVGAGI. This CDR3 has 13 amino acids. The CDR3 loop is CASGIDRGYGYTF. The DNA for the CDR3 is TGTGCCAGCGGGATAGACAGGGGCTATGGCTACACCTTC.

The CDR3 here is CSVGSGRDEQYF. The CDR3 region has the DNA TGCAGCGTTGGCAGCGGGAGGGACGAGCAGTACTTC. The chain has TRBV29-1 and TRBJ2-7, with 10 bases lining up with TRBD2. CDR3 length: 12 residues. V was pared by 4 bases and J by 5 bases, with 2 bases of the junction left unmatched. CDR1 and CDR2 (germline): SQVTM, ANQGSEA.

The genes are TRBV6-1 and TRBJ1-1; possibly TRBD1 for D (5 bases). With 2 bases removed from V and 6 bases from J, the gap between germline ends came to 13 bases. CDR3 size: 14 residues. Germline CDR1 and CDR2: MNHNS and SASEGT. The CDR3 DNA sequence: TGTGCCAGCAGTGAATTGGACGGGACTGCTGAAGCTTTCTTT. This encodes CASSELDGTAEAFF.

The J gene is TRBJ1-2, the V gene TRBV6-5; D might be TRBD1 (6 bases). This CDR3 comprises 15 residues. Germline loops: CDR1 MNHEY, CDR2 SVGAGI. Trimming stripped 0 bases from V and 8 bases from J, with 16 bases between. CDR3 nucleotide sequence: TGTGCCAGCAGTTACTCGCCTTCGCGGGGGCCCGGCTACACCTTC. Translation gives CASSYSPSRGPGYTF.